This is a list of T cell receptor beta chains from one sample in a study of radiation and T cells in renal cell carcinoma. TCRdb keeps only in-frame clones here, not all; method: immunoSEQ multiplex PCR. The sample contains 150,000 to 190,000 clones, roughly 86% of which appear only once. Source: blood, taken from a patient whose treatment included radiotherapy and nephrectomy. These receptors came from a woman in her 50s with renal cell carcinoma. Both conserved end residues are part of each CDR3. Fields, in order: CDR3 DNA, CDR3 protein, CDR3 length, clone size, J gene, D gene, V gene. A D gene is named only where the DNA matches it firmly. Clone size is shown for a subset of rows, as once, few, many or a class of expanded clone.

TGTGCCAGCAGCTTAGATCCGGAACTCAACGAGCAGTACTTC,CASSLDPELNEQYF,14,NA,TRBJ2-7,NA,TRBV7-6
TGTGCCAGCAGCACAGACAGGGTCTCCTATGGCTACACCTTC,CASSTDRVSYGYTF,14,NA,TRBJ1-2,TRBD1,TRBV9
TGTGCCTTCAACGGGGTAGGCAGCGCCATCGCTGAAGCTTTCTTT,CAFNGVGSAIAEAFF,15,few,TRBJ1-1,NA,TRBV30
TGTGCCAGCAGCTTGGTACTGGCACAAGAGACCCAGTACTTC,CASSLVLAQETQYF,14,NA,TRBJ2-5,NA,TRBV5-5
TGCGCCAGCAGTGAGTCAGGTCAGGGGAGCTCCTACGAGCAGTACTTC,CASSESGQGSSYEQYF,16,NA,TRBJ2-7,NA,TRBV10-1
TGCGCCAGCAGCTTGGCTGGGTCGGACACTGAAGCTTTCTTT,CASSLAGSDTEAFF,14,NA,TRBJ1-1,NA,TRBV5-1
TGTGCCAGCAGCCCCACGACTAACCCAGGGCGGAGGGGCTACACCTTC,CASSPTTNPGRRGYTF,16,NA,TRBJ1-2,NA,TRBV9
TGTGCCAGCAGCGGCGGTTTTTTGAACACTGAAGCTTTCTTT,CASSGGFLNTEAFF,14,NA,TRBJ1-1,NA,TRBV5-4
TGTGCCAGCAGCCCGGGTGGGGCCGTAGGGTATGGCTACACCTTC,CASSPGGAVGYGYTF,15,NA,TRBJ1-2,NA,TRBV7-9
TGTGCCAGCAGCTTAGTCTCCACCACAGATACGCAGTATTTT,CASSLVSTTDTQYF,14,NA,TRBJ2-3,NA,TRBV5-5
TGTGCCAGCAGTGGGAGGGGGCTGGGGGAAAAACTGTTTTTT,CASSGRGLGEKLFF,14,NA,TRBJ1-4,TRBD1,TRBV6-1
TGCGCCAGCAGCTTGGAAGGAAACACGTGGACTAATGAAAAACTGTTTTTT,CASSLEGNTWTNEKLFF,17,NA,TRBJ1-4,NA,TRBV4-3
TGTGCCAGCAGCAGGACGGTGAGCAATCAGCCCCAGCATTTT,CASSRTVSNQPQHF,14,NA,TRBJ1-5,NA,TRBV2
TGTGCCAGCAGCGGGGACGGATGGGGACAGCTCTCTGGAAACACCATATATTTT,CASSGDGWGQLSGNTIYF,18,NA,TRBJ1-3,TRBD1,TRBV9
TGTGCCAGCAGTGGGGGCGGAGAAGCTGGAAACACCATATATTTT,CASSGGGEAGNTIYF,15,NA,TRBJ1-3,NA,TRBV2
TGTGCCAGCAGCCTGTACTCGGGACTAGCAAACAATGAGCAGTTCTTC,CASSLYSGLANNEQFF,16,NA,TRBJ2-1,TRBD2,TRBV5-4
TGTGCCATCCAAGGACCCACCTACGAGCAGTACTTC,CAIQGPTYEQYF,12,NA,TRBJ2-7,NA,TRBV10-3
TGTGCCAGCAGCACCCCCGGGGGCTCTGGAAACACCATATATTTT,CASSTPGGSGNTIYF,15,NA,TRBJ1-3,NA,TRBV5-6
TGTGCCAGCAGTGAGTTACATGACACCGGGGAGCTGTTTTTT,CASSELHDTGELFF,14,NA,TRBJ2-2,NA,TRBV2
TGTGCCACCAGCATATACAGGGGGCTCAGCTCTGGAAACACCATATATTTT,CATSIYRGLSSGNTIYF,17,NA,TRBJ1-3,TRBD1,TRBV15
TGTGCCAGCAGCTTACCCCCCCGGGGGCCCCAGCATTTT,CASSLPPRGPQHF,13,once,TRBJ1-5,NA,TRBV7-2
TGTGCCAGCAGATCTTCGACAGGGGGTCGAGAAAAACTGTTTTTT,CASRSSTGGREKLFF,15,NA,TRBJ1-4,TRBD1,TRBV6-5
TGTGCCAGCAGCCTGTCTGGGGGTTATCAGCCCCAGCATTTT,CASSLSGGYQPQHF,14,few,TRBJ1-5,NA,TRBV7-9
TGTGCCAGTAGTGTTACAAATGTCCAAGAGACCCAGTACTTC,CASSVTNVQETQYF,14,NA,TRBJ2-5,NA,TRBV19
TGTGCCAGCAGCTTATGGGGGACTCGGGAGACCCAGTACTTC,CASSLWGTRETQYF,14,NA,TRBJ2-5,NA,TRBV5-5
TGTGCCAGCAGCTCCCGGGGAGGGGAACGAGGCTACACCTTC,CASSSRGGERGYTF,14,NA,TRBJ1-2,NA,TRBV11-2